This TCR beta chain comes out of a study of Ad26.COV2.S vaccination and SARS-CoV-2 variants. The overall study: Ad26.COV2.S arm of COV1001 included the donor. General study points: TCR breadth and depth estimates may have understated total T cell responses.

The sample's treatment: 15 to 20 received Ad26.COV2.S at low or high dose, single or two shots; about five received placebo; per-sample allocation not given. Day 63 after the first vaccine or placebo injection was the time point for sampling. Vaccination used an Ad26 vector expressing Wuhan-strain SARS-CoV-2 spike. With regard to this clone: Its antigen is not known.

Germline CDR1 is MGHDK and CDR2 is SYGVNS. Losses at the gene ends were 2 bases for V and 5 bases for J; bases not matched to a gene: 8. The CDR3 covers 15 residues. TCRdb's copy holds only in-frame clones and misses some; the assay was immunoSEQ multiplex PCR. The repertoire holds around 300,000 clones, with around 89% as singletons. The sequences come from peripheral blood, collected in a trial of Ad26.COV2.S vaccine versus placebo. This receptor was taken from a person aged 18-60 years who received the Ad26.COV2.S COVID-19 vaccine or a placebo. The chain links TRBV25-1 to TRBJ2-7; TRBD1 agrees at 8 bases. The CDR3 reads CASSEPGQVGDEQYF. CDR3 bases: TGTGCCAGCAGTGAACCGGGACAGGTCGGCGACGAGCAGTACTTC.